In its sample, the clone carrying this TCR beta chain was seen many times. According to the study, TCR beta libraries were built with iRepertoire HTBI primers and CDR3-region Arm-PCR. TCRdb re-called the multiplex PCR reads with MiXCR, one entry per CDR3 protein. Altogether around 430,000 distinct CDR3 sequences are present, around a fifth being singletons, with the ten largest covering roughly 13%. The sample is drawn from a study of regulatory T cells in long-lasting Graves disease. V gave up 6 bases and J gave up 1 base, with 15 bases separating them. This CDR3 spans 15 amino acids. Germline assignment: CDR1 ENHRY and CDR2 SYGVKD. Indicated time point: persistent/refractory GD, antithyroid drugs over 5 years with positive TRAb. Making the TCR library involved RNA that had been extracted from PBMCs.

V gene TRBV10-3 combines with J gene TRBJ1-1, with a possible D match to TRBD1 (6 bases). The source of this sequence is a female donor with Graves disease. The sample in question was peripheral blood mononuclear cells (PBMCs), obtained when the disease was refractory, from a patient treated with antithyroid drugs. The DNA for the CDR3 is TGTGCCATCAGGTTAATCCAGGGGCCGAACACTGAAGCTTTCTTT. It yields the protein CAIRLIQGPNTEAFF.